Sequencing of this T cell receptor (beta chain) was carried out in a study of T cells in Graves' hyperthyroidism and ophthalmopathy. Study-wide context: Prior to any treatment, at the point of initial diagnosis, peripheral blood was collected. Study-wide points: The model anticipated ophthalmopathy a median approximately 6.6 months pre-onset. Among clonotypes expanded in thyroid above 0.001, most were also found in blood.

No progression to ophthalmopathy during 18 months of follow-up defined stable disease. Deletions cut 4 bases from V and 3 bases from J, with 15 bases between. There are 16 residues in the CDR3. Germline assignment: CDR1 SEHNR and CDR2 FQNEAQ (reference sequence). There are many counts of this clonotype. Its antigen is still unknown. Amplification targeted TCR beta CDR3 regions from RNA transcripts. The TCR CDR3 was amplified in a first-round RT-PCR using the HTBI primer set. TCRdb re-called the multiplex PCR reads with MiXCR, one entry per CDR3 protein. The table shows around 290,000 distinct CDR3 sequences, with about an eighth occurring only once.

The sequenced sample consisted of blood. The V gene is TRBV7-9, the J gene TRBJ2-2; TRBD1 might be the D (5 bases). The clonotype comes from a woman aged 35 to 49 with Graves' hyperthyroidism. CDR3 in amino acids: CASSSYTGHDTGELFF. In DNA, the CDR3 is TGTGCCAGCAGCTCATATACAGGCCACGACACCGGGGAGCTGTTTTTT. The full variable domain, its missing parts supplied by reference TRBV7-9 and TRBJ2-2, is DTGVSQNPRHKITKRGQNVTFRCDPISEHNRLYWYRQTLGQGPEFLTYFQNEAQLEKSRLLSDRFSAERPKGSFSTLEIQRTEQGDSAMYLCASSSYTGHDTGELFFGEGSRLTVL.